This T cell receptor (beta chain) is drawn from a study of CD8 T cells in Susac syndrome. It was with random hexamers that about 0.45 to 1 ug RNA was reverse transcribed. TCRdb processed the immunoSEQ multiplex PCR reads anew with MiXCR; each CDR3 protein has one entry. The sample consists of approximately 270,000 distinct CDR3 sequences, around 95% of them appearing once. The length of the CDR3 is 15 residues. V was pared by 3 bases and J by 0 bases, with 12 bases between. CDR1 and CDR2 (germline): SGHRS, YFSETQ. This clonotype was sampled from a human donor with multiple sclerosis. This chain connects TRBV5-1 to TRBJ1-1; the D gene is possibly TRBD1 (6 bases). The sequencing input was CD4+ T cells from PBMCs. CDR3 DNA: TGCGCCAGCAGCTGGACAGCCGATATGAACACTGAAGCTTTCTTT. This encodes CASSWTADMNTEAFF.